Listed below are T cell receptor beta chains from one sample, sequenced in a study of tumor-infiltrating lymphocytes in localized non-small cell lung cancer. Generated by immunoSEQ multiplex PCR, the TCRdb table keeps only in-frame clones and is missing some. Of about 10,000 clones in the sample, around 73% are singletons; the top ten hold 17%. The specimen was uninvolved lung tissue not adjacent to the tumor. The receptor source for this set is a human donor with non-small cell lung cancer. CDR3s include the opening cysteine and the closing phenylalanine or tryptophan. D genes are given only for firm matches. Only some rows state a clone size, as once, few, many or a class for expanded clones.

V	J	size	D	DNA	CDR3
TRBV2	TRBJ1-2	-	-	TGTGCCAGCAGTGATGACCGGGATGGCTACACCTTC	CASSDDRDGYTF
TRBV15	TRBJ1-1	-	-	TGTGCCACCCGGGCAGCCGACATGAACACTGAAGCTTTCTTT	CATRAADMNTEAFF
TRBV6-5	TRBJ1-2	-	-	TGTGCCAGCAAACTGGGCCTTGGCGGCTACACCTTC	CASKLGLGGYTF
TRBV28	TRBJ2-6	-	-	TGTGCCAGCAGTTCCACAGGGAGCTCCTCTGGGGCCAACGTCCTGACTTTC	CASSSTGSSSGANVLTF
TRBV7-9	TRBJ2-5	-	-	TGTGCCAGCAGCCTCGTTCCCGGCAGGCAAGAGACCCAGTACTTC	CASSLVPGRQETQYF
TRBV30	TRBJ1-3	-	-	TGTGCCTGGAGTGTAGGTCATGGAAACACCATATATTTT	CAWSVGHGNTIYF
TRBV7-9	TRBJ2-3	-	-	TGTGCCAGCAGCCCCACCGGCGGAAAGACAGATACGCAGTATTTT	CASSPTGGKTDTQYF
TRBV27	TRBJ1-1	-	-	TGTGCCAGCAGTTTATATGGCGGGGGATTCTCGGAAGCTTTCTTT	CASSLYGGGFSEAFF
TRBV28	TRBJ2-3	-	TRBD2	TGTGCCAGCAGTTCCCCGCGGAGCGGGGGGAACACAGATACGCAGTATTTT	CASSSPRSGGNTDTQYF
TRBV29-1	TRBJ2-7	-	TRBD1	TGCAGCGTTGAAGATGACAGGGGAGCCGAGCAGTACTTC	CSVEDDRGAEQYF
TRBV29-1	TRBJ1-4	-	-	TGCAGCGTTGCCAAGACGTCAACTAATGAAAAACTGTTTTTT	CSVAKTSTNEKLFF
TRBV9	TRBJ2-2	-	-	TGTGCCAGCAGCGTAGAAACGAACACCGGGGAGCTGTTTTTT	CASSVETNTGELFF
TRBV5-1	TRBJ2-6	-	-	TGCGCCAGCAGCTTAGGGCCAAGCTCTGGGGCCAACGTCCTGACTTTC	CASSLGPSSGANVLTF
TRBV10-3	TRBJ1-1	-	-	TGTGCCATCAGTGAGTCGGAGGGAACTGAAGCTTTCTTT	CAISESEGTEAFF
TRBV10-1	TRBJ1-1	-	-	TGCGCCAGCAGTGTGGGCAGGGACACTGAAGCTTTCTTT	CASSVGRDTEAFF
TRBV6-6	TRBJ2-2	-	-	TGTGCCAGCAGTTCCTTATTGGGGGAGCTGTTTTTT	CASSSLLGELFF
TRBV6-1	TRBJ2-2	-	TRBD1	TGTGCCAGCAGAGGGACAGGGAACACCGGGGAGCTGTTTTTT	CASRGTGNTGELFF
TRBV5-4	TRBJ2-5	-	-	TGTGCCAGCAGCTTTGGGACGTTCGAGACCCAGTACTTC	CASSFGTFETQYF
TRBV5-1	TRBJ1-1	-	TRBD1	TGCGCCAGCACTACGGGACAGGTTAGCGGAACTGAAGCTTTCTTT	CASTTGQVSGTEAFF
TRBV6-1	TRBJ2-6	-	TRBD1	TGTGCCAGCAGTGTCAACCGCGGACAGGGCTTCGCTGGGGCCAACGTCCTGACTTTC	CASSVNRGQGFAGANVLTF
TRBV7-8	TRBJ1-4	-	-	TGTGCCAGCAGTCGACGGACAGCAACTAATGAAAAACTGTTTTTT	CASSRRTATNEKLFF
TRBV28	TRBJ2-4	-	-	TGTGCCAGCAGTTTAGGGGCGTTAGCCAAAAACATTCAGTACTTC	CASSLGALAKNIQYF
TRBV14	TRBJ1-2	-	TRBD1	TGTGCCAGCAGCTTACAGGGGCTCTATGGCTACACCTTC	CASSLQGLYGYTF
TRBV30	TRBJ1-1	-	-	TGTGCCTTTAAACAGAGGACTGAAGCTTTCTTT	CAFKQRTEAFF
TRBV15	TRBJ1-5	-	-	TGTGCCACCAGCAGAGATCCCTTGGGGCAGCCCCAGCATTTT	CATSRDPLGQPQHF
TRBV7-2	TRBJ1-5	once	-	TGTGCCAGCAGCCCGGCTAGCAATCAGCCCCAGCATTTT	CASSPASNQPQHF
TRBV19	TRBJ1-5	-	-	TGTGCCAGTAGAGCTGGCACAGGGAAGTTACAGCCCCAGCATTTT	CASRAGTGKLQPQHF
TRBV6-5	TRBJ1-5	-	TRBD1	TGTGCCAGCAGTTATAACGGACAGGTCGGTCAGCCCCAGCATTTT	CASSYNGQVGQPQHF
TRBV6-7	TRBJ1-2	-	-	TGTGCCAGCAGTTACCCTACCCCTCCGAGGGGCGATGGCTACACCTTC	CASSYPTPPRGDGYTF
TRBV28	TRBJ2-3	-	TRBD2	TGTGCCAGCAGTTTCTTTGTGGAGAGGCTAGCGGGGGAAACAGATACGCAGTATTTT	CASSFFVERLAGETDTQYF
TRBV7-9	TRBJ2-7	-	-	TGTGCCAGCAGCTTAATCTCTTCCGCCGAGCAGTACTTC	CASSLISSAEQYF
TRBV27	TRBJ2-1	-	TRBD1	TGTGCCATCCGGGACAGGGGTGGCAATGAGCAGTTCTTC	CAIRDRGGNEQFF
TRBV25-1	TRBJ2-3	-	TRBD1	TGTGCCAGCAGTGCTCAGGGGGCAGATACGCAGTATTTT	CASSAQGADTQYF
TRBV9	TRBJ2-1	-	-	TGTGCCAGCAGCGCGGGGCTTGCGGGCAATGAGCAGTTCTTC	CASSAGLAGNEQFF
TRBV21-1	TRBJ2-5	few	-	TGTGCCAGCAGCAAAAGGACTCAAGGGACGGGACAGGGGCAAGAGACCCAGTACTTC	CASSKRTQGTGQGQETQYF
TRBV7-9	TRBJ1-2	-	-	TGTGCCAGCAGTCCACTCACGCTAAGAACTATATCTGGGGACTATGGCTACACCTTC	CASSPLTLRTISGDYGYTF
TRBV2	TRBJ2-4	few	-	TGTGCCAGCGCCCCAAGGGGCAACATTCAGTACTTC	CASAPRGNIQYF
TRBV7-2	TRBJ2-5	-	-	TGTGCCAGCAGCTTAAACAGTGGGGCGACCCAGTACTTC	CASSLNSGATQYF
TRBV7-3	TRBJ1-1	medium-sized	-	TGTGCCAGCAGCCCCGACGGGGGAAGAGCTTTCTTT	CASSPDGGRAFF
TRBV12-2	TRBJ2-3	once	-	TGTGCCAGCAGCTTTAGAACAGATACGCAGTATTTT	CASSFRTDTQYF
TRBV4-1	TRBJ2-1	-	-	TGCGCCAGCAGCCAAGATGGACAAGACAATGAGCAGTTCTTC	CASSQDGQDNEQFF
TRBV7-2	TRBJ2-3	-	-	TGTGCCAGCAGCTTAGCCCCCACCTCACACGATACGCAGTATTTT	CASSLAPTSHDTQYF
TRBV2	TRBJ1-1	-	-	TGTGCCAGCAGTGAACAAGGAGGAGCTTTCTTT	CASSEQGGAFF
TRBV2	TRBJ1-2	-	-	TGTGCCAGCGGTAAGGGGACGGACTATGGCTACACCTTC	CASGKGTDYGYTF
TRBV11-3	TRBJ2-7	-	-	TGTGCCAGCAGCTTAGTCCCTAGCACCAGCTCCTACGAGCAGTACTTC	CASSLVPSTSSYEQYF
TRBV10-3	TRBJ2-7	-	TRBD2	TGTGCCAGCCGGGCGCGGGGGGCTCCCTACGAGCAGTACTTC	CASRARGAPYEQYF
TRBV6-1	TRBJ2-5	-	TRBD1	TGTGCCAGCAGTTCCGGACAGGGCCAGGAAAAGAACTTC	CASSSGQGQEKNF
TRBV5-6	TRBJ1-1	once	-	TGTGCCAGCAGCCTCTGGACAGTCGACACTGAAGCTTTCTTT	CASSLWTVDTEAFF
TRBV2	TRBJ2-5	few	-	TGTGCCAGCAGTGACGGGGTGGTCAAAGAGACCCAGTACTTC	CASSDGVVKETQYF
TRBV18	TRBJ1-1	-	-	TGTGCCAGCCGAGTGGAAAACACTGAAGCTTTCTTT	CASRVENTEAFF
TRBV28	TRBJ1-5	few	-	TGTGCCAGCAATTCGGAAGGGAGGGAACAGCCCCAGCATTTT	CASNSEGREQPQHF
TRBV30	TRBJ1-4	-	TRBD1	TGTGCCGGAAACCGGGACAGCGATGCAACTAATGAAAAACTGTTTTTT	CAGNRDSDATNEKLFF
TRBV19	TRBJ2-1	-	-	TGTGCCAGTAGTACCCGTGGGGGGAATGAGCAGTTCTTC	CASSTRGGNEQFF
TRBV6-6	TRBJ2-7	-	TRBD1	TGTGCCAGCAGAGCAGCCCGGGACAGGGAAGGTTACGAGCAGTACTTC	CASRAARDREGYEQYF
TRBV2	TRBJ1-4	-	-	TGTGCCAGCAGCCTCGACAGGCCCCTTAATGAAAAACTGTTTTTT	CASSLDRPLNEKLFF
TRBV6-5	TRBJ1-1	few	TRBD1	TGTGCCAGCAGGCGACAGGGGGCCGACACTGAAGCTTTCTTT	CASRRQGADTEAFF
TRBV4-1	TRBJ1-2	few	-	TGCGCCAGCAGCCATCCCGGGCGGGACGGACCGGGGTATGGCTACACCTTC	CASSHPGRDGPGYGYTF
TRBV30	TRBJ2-1	-	-	TGTGCCTGGAGTGTGGTGGGGGGGGGCGACGGGGAGCAGTTCTTC	CAWSVVGGGDGEQFF
TRBV27	TRBJ1-6	-	-	TGTGCCAGCAGCGAGGGGTATTATAATTCACCCCTCCACTTT	CASSEGYYNSPLHF